The rows below give T cell receptor beta chains drawn from one sample of a study of cytomegalovirus exposure and HLA in healthy donors. Generated by immunoSEQ multiplex PCR, the TCRdb table keeps only in-frame clones and is missing some. The table records under 200,000 clones, roughly 80% of them present only once. Sequenced input: PBMCs. All receptors come from a young man in good health and CMV-seronegative. Each CDR3 is given with its conserved first and last residue. A D gene is named only where the DNA matches it firmly.

NA,TRBJ2-2,TRBV2,CASSEARPVAGELFF
NA,TRBJ2-7,TRBV7-2,CASSLAAREEWEQYF
NA,TRBJ2-5,TRBV4-3,CASSQELWEEAQYF
NA,TRBJ2-5,TRBV7-3,CASSPLPQETQYF
TRBD1,TRBJ1-5,TRBV29-1,CSYRVDRGIAEPQHF
TRBD1,TRBJ2-7,TRBV6-5,CASSRRQGDYEQYF
TRBD1,TRBJ2-7,TRBV4-1,CASSPRQGSSYEQYF
TRBD1,TRBJ2-5,TRBV11-3,CASSLGTTGQGQETQYF
TRBD1,TRBJ1-1,TRBV28,CASSSQGSRTEAFF
NA,TRBJ2-7,TRBV5-6,CASSWDTYYEQYF
NA,TRBJ2-3,TRBV19,CASSIGEGGITDTQYF